The 32 T cell receptor beta chains presented below share a single source sample, sequenced in a study of cytomegalovirus exposure and HLA in healthy donors. The PCR employed 60 Vbeta primers together with 13 Jbeta primers. Profiled with immunoSEQ multiplex PCR; TCRdb holds only in-frame clones, not every one. The sample lists 150,000 to 200,000 clones, around 77% occurring once. Material: PBMCs. The receptors come from a man aged 30-40 years in good health and CMV-seronegative.

The V and J genes are TRBV6-5 and TRBJ1-2; TRBD1 matches at 10 bases. V lost 6 bases, J lost 6 bases, and 7 bases stayed unmatched. The CDR3 has 14 amino acids. Germline-derived CDR1 and CDR2 are MNHEY and SVGAGI. The CDR3: CASRKGGQGHGYTF. Here the CDR3 DNA reads TGTGCCAGCAGAAAGGGGGGACAGGGGCATGGCTACACCTTC.

This clone was seen a few times. This specimen includes other DNA sequences encoding the same CDR3. The chain employs TRBV29-1 and TRBJ2-1; 12 nucleotides line up with TRBD2. The V gene's germline CDR1 is SQVTM and CDR2 ANQGSEA. With 1 base clipped from V and 0 bases from J, the junction kept 4 bases outside the gene matches. CDR3 size: 17 residues. The CDR3 DNA sequence: TGCAGCGTTGAAGGGCTAGCGGGAGGGGTCTCCTACAATGAGCAGTTCTTC. Protein: CSVEGLAGGVSYNEQFF.

The chain couples TRBV27 to TRBJ2-5, with 16 bases matching TRBD2. Trimming cost V 5 bases and J 4 bases; bases outside gene matches: 10. CDR3 length: 18 amino acids. Germline V gene sequence: CDR1 MNHEY, CDR2 SMNVEV (reference sequence). CDR3 residues: CASSLGTSGRGFPETQYF. The CDR3 DNA sequence: TGTGCCAGCAGTCTCGGGACTAGCGGGAGGGGATTTCCAGAGACCCAGTACTTC.

This clone came up once. The chain couples TRBV9 to TRBJ1-4; 8 bases align to TRBD1. Germline V gene lookup returns CDR1 SGDLS and CDR2 YYNGEE. The CDR3 length is 13 residues. Unmatched junction bases numbered 2, after V lost 5 bases and J lost 5 bases. The CDR3 DNA is TGTGCCAGCAGGGGACAGGAGAATGAAAAACTGTTTTTT. Protein: CASRGQENEKLFF. Full variable domain (remainder filled in from reference TRBV9 and TRBJ1-4): DSGVTQTPKHLITATGQRVTLRCSPRSGDLSVYWYQQSLDQGLQFLIQYYNGEERAKGNILERFSAQQFPDLHSELNLSSLELGDSALYFCASRGQENEKLFFGSGTQLSVL.

This rearrangement joins TRBV28 to TRBJ2-7, with D possibly TRBD1 on 5 matching bases. The CDR3 extends over 13 amino acids. V lost 8 bases and J 2 bases, leaving 13 bases between the germline ends. CDR1 MDHEN and CDR2 SYDVKM come from the germline V gene. CDR3 region: CASGQGIPYEQYF. Written as DNA, the CDR3 is TGTGCCAGCGGCCAGGGAATACCCTACGAGCAGTACTTC.

The chain combines TRBV6-5 with TRBJ2-3, with TRBD1 matching 8 bases. J lost 5 bases, V lost 8 bases, and 9 bases had no gene match. Looked up from germline, CDR1 is MNHEY and CDR2 is SVGAGI. This CDR3 spans 14 amino acids. CDR3 protein: CASFTGGLGDTQYF. Written as DNA, the CDR3 is TGTGCCAGCTTTACAGGGGGATTAGGAGATACGCAGTATTTT.

As DNA, the CDR3 is TGCGCCAGCGTACAGGGGCTAGGTGCTGGGGCCAACGTCCTGACTTTC. Translation: CASVQGLGAGANVLTF. The chain joins TRBV4-1 to TRBJ2-6; 7 nucleotides align to TRBD1. CDR3 length: 16 residues. CDR1 MGHRA and CDR2 YSYEKL come from the germline V gene. The trim removed 8 bases at V and 2 bases at J, leaving 9 bases unmatched.

This clone has just a few counts. This sample includes further DNA sequences coding for the same CDR3. This chain links TRBV19 with TRBJ1-5, with 7 bases aligning to TRBD1. Germline values: CDR1 LNHDA, CDR2 SQIVND (reference sequence). The J segment lost 4 bases and the V segment lost 4 bases, leaving 1 base of the junction unmatched. This CDR3 region has 13 residues. CDR3 sequence: CASSTGGNQPQHF. The CDR3 coding sequence is TGTGCCAGTAGTACAGGGGGGAATCAGCCCCAGCATTTT.

This chain uses TRBV2 with TRBJ2-6, with TRBD1 identical over 8 bases. CDR1 is SNHLY, CDR2 FYNNEI, per germline. V was clipped by 6 bases and J by 0 bases; unmatched bases: 13. The CDR3 has 19 residues. CDR3: CASRGPGQELFSGANVLTF. The CDR3 DNA reads as TGTGCCAGCAGGGGGCCGGGACAGGAACTTTTCTCTGGGGCCAACGTCCTGACTTTC.

This chain uses TRBV9 with TRBJ2-7, with 8 bases identical to TRBD2. Trimming removed 0 bases from V and 2 bases from J; junction bases left unmatched: 4. Germline V gene lookup returns CDR1 SGDLS and CDR2 YYNGEE. This CDR3 is 15 amino acids long. CDR3 sequence (DNA): TGTGCCAGCAGCGTAGACCAAGCGGGAGCCTACGAGCAGTACTTC. It translates to CASSVDQAGAYEQYF.

This rearrangement joins TRBV5-4 to TRBJ2-7; 7 bases agree with TRBD1. J gave up 5 bases and V 5 bases, and 7 bases lay outside the gene matches. Germline lookup yields CDR1 SGHNT and CDR2 YYREEE (reference sequence). The CDR3 spans 13 residues. The CDR3, as DNA: TGTGCCAGCAGACGAACAGGGGTCCACGAGCAGTACTTC. Translating it yields CASRRTGVHEQYF. The whole variable domain, remainder taken from reference TRBV5-4 and TRBJ2-7, is ETGVTQSPTHLIKTRGQQVTLRCSSQSGHNTVSWYQQALGQGPQFIFQYYREEENGRGNFPPRFSGLQFPNYSSELNVNALELDDSALYLCASRRTGVHEQYFGPGTRLTVT.

The chain links TRBV29-1 to TRBJ2-7; possible D gene TRBD1, 6 bases. Germline V gene sequence: CDR1 SQVTM, CDR2 ANQGSEA. There are 12 residues in the CDR3. V lost 7 bases and J lost 7, with 17 bases in between. CDR3 sequence: CSARDTAGEQYF. The CDR3 DNA follows: TGCAGCGCAAGGGACACCGCTGGGGAGCAGTACTTC.

The CDR3 nucleotides are TGTGCCAGTAGTATAGGGGCAGCTAGCACAGATACGCAGTATTTT. It yields the protein CASSIGAASTDTQYF. The genes are TRBV19 and TRBJ2-3; D gene unclear. CDR3 size: 15 residues. Germline values: CDR1 LNHDA, CDR2 SQIVND (reference sequence). Trimming cost V 1 base and J 0 bases, with 8 bases left between them. Drawing the rest from reference TRBV19 and TRBJ2-3, the complete variable domain is DGGITQSPKYLFRKEGQNVTLSCEQNLNHDAMYWYRQDPGQGLRLIYYSQIVNDFQKGDIAEGYSVSREKKESFPLTVTSAQKNPTAFYLCASSIGAASTDTQYFGPGTRLTVL.

The V call is TRBV29-1, the J call TRBJ2-3; TRBD1 agrees at 9 bases. Germline-derived CDR1 and CDR2 are SQVTM and ANQGSEA. The V gene end was trimmed by 1 base and the J gene end by 3 bases; junction bases not matched to a gene: 2. CDR3 length: 14 amino acids. The CDR3 loop is CSVEGQGETDTQYF. The DNA of the CDR3 is TGCAGCGTTGAAGGACAGGGGGAGACAGATACGCAGTATTTT.

The J gene is TRBJ2-7, the V gene TRBV29-1; possible D gene TRBD1, 5 bases. V was clipped by 4 bases and J by 4 bases, with 8 bases between them. This CDR3 spans 11 amino acids. The germline CDR1 and CDR2 sequences are SQVTM and ANQGSEA. CDR3 region: CSVGGIYEQYF. The CDR3 DNA is TGCAGCGTTGGGGGCATATACGAGCAGTACTTC.

The genes are TRBV13 and TRBJ2-7; D is perhaps TRBD2 (6 bases). This CDR3 spans 14 amino acids. V lost 5 bases, J lost 0 bases, and 11 bases lay in between. Germline assignment: CDR1 PRHDT and CDR2 FYEKMQ (reference sequence). CDR3 DNA: TGTGCCAGCAGCCCCACCGGGGGCTCCTACGAGCAGTACTTC. Protein product: CASSPTGGSYEQYF.

This chain uses TRBV7-9 with TRBJ1-5, with D perhaps matching TRBD1 (5 bases). Per the germline V gene, CDR1 is SEHNR and CDR2 is FQNEAQ (reference sequence). Trimming removed 4 bases from V and 6 bases from J, with 10 bases in between. The CDR3 runs 13 residues. The CDR3 coding sequence is TGTGCCAGCAGCTCGGGGGAGTTTCAGCCCCAGCATTTT. This gives the protein CASSSGEFQPQHF.

This chain uses TRBV7-6 with TRBJ2-2; TRBD1 matches 7 bases. Trimming took 5 bases from V and 6 from J; bases not matched to a gene: 3. The CDR3 loop spans 13 amino acids. Germline CDR1 is SGHVS and CDR2 is FNYEAQ. For the CDR3, the DNA is TGTGCCAGCAGCGCACAGGGGCCCGGGGAGCTGTTTTTT. Its protein is CASSAQGPGELFF.

The J gene is TRBJ2-1, the V gene TRBV2, with 8 bases aligning to TRBD2. V gave up 3 bases and J gave up 8 bases; unmatched junction bases: 9. The CDR3 runs 15 residues. In germline, CDR1 is SNHLY, CDR2 FYNNEI. As DNA, the CDR3 is TGTGCCAGCAGTGACTTAGGGCTAGCGGGCGATGAGCAGTTCTTC. Its protein is CASSDLGLAGDEQFF.

The J gene is TRBJ1-1, the V gene TRBV9, with D tentatively TRBD1 (6 bases). The CDR3 runs to 14 residues. The V and J ends lost 3 bases and 5 bases respectively, with 14 bases between them. Germline assignment: CDR1 SGDLS and CDR2 YYNGEE. The CDR3 reads CASSEGGRGTEAFF. For the CDR3, the DNA is TGTGCCAGCAGCGAGGGGGGGAGGGGAACTGAAGCTTTCTTT.

The chain recombines TRBV2 with TRBJ2-7; TRBD1 might be the D (6 bases). The length of the CDR3 is 12 residues. The V end was cut by 3 bases, the J end by 5 bases, with 8 bases between. Germline assignment: CDR1 SNHLY and CDR2 FYNNEI. CDR3 loop: CASSEQGNEQYF. The DNA of the CDR3 is TGTGCCAGCAGTGAGCAGGGGAACGAGCAGTACTTC.

V usage is TRBV5-1 and J usage is TRBJ1-1; 8 bases fit TRBD1. Trimming at V came to 0 bases and at J to 0 bases, leaving 10 bases not matched to a gene. CDR3 length equals 18 residues. In germline, CDR1 is SGHRS, CDR2 YFSETQ. DNA of the CDR3: TGCGCCAGCAGCTTGGACCGGACAGGGAGCTTCATGAACACTGAAGCTTTCTTT. Its translation is CASSLDRTGSFMNTEAFF.

V is TRBV7-8 and J is TRBJ2-3; the D is unclear. The CDR3 has 12 amino acids. The ends were cut back, 7 bases at V and 2 bases at J, with 7 bases in the middle. Germline V gene lookup returns CDR1 SGHVS and CDR2 FQNEAQ. CDR3 nucleotides: TGTGCCAGCACTATCAACACAGATACGCAGTATTTT. The encoded protein is CASTINTDTQYF.

The chain links TRBV4-1 to TRBJ2-7, with TRBD1 matching 9 bases. This CDR3 has 13 amino acids. J was trimmed by 3 bases and V by 6 bases; bases with no gene match: 3. CDR1 and CDR2 from the germline V gene are MGHRA and YSYEKL. CDR3 amino acids: CASRATGGYEQYF. The CDR3 bases are TGCGCCAGCAGAGCGACAGGGGGCTACGAGCAGTACTTC.

The V call is TRBV29-1, the J call TRBJ1-5, with 7 bases fitting TRBD1. Germline V gives CDR1 SQVTM, CDR2 ANQGSEA. Trimming took 6 bases from V and 5 from J; bases not matched to a gene: 7. The CDR3 is 13 residues long. CDR3 sequence: CSVATGPHQPQHF. CDR3 DNA sequence: TGCAGCGTGGCGACAGGGCCGCATCAGCCCCAGCATTTT.

CDR3 in DNA: TGCAGCGTGGCATTCTGGTCCTACGAGCAGTACTTC. This gives the protein CSVAFWSYEQYF. V and J are TRBV29-1 and TRBJ2-7; D gene unclear. The CDR3 consists of 12 residues. CDR1 SQVTM and CDR2 ANQGSEA come from the germline V gene. V lost 6 bases and J lost 1, with 10 bases in between.

This clone was counted a few times. V gene TRBV6-4 combines with J gene TRBJ2-3; maybe TRBD2 (5 bases). CDR1 and CDR2 (germline): MRHNA, SNTAGT. V was clipped by 6 bases and J by 5 bases, with 15 bases between them. The CDR3 is 14 amino acids. CDR3 coding DNA: TGTGCCAGCAGCCCTACCGGGGAAGAAGATACGCAGTATTTT. Amino acids: CASSPTGEEDTQYF.

This clone was seen a handful of times. The chain links TRBV10-2 to TRBJ2-5; D call uncertain. Germline assignment: CDR1 WSHSY and CDR2 SAAADI. The CDR3 has 14 amino acids. Trimming left V 2 bases short and J 0 bases short, with 7 bases between. CDR3 sequence (DNA): TGCGCCAGCAGTGAGCCGCCTAACCAAGAGACCCAGTACTTC. Protein: CASSEPPNQETQYF.

The chain recombines TRBV4-2 with TRBJ2-2, with 7 bases identical to TRBD2. The trim removed 4 bases at V and 7 bases at J, leaving 9 bases unmatched. Germline V gene data show CDR1 as LGHNA and CDR2 as YNFKEQ. The CDR3 contains 15 residues. Here the CDR3 DNA reads TGTGCCAGCAGCCTGGAGGGAGGGCCGGTCGGGGAGCTGTTTTTT. This translates into CASSLEGGPVGELFF.

CDR3 protein: CASSLEQGGYTF. CDR3 sequence (DNA): TGTGCCAGCAGCTTAGAACAGGGCGGCTACACCTTC. The V call is TRBV11-1, the J call TRBJ1-2, with D possibly TRBD1 on 6 matching bases. The CDR3 sequence is 12 residues long. Germline lookup yields CDR1 SGHAT and CDR2 FQDESV (reference sequence). The germline V and J ends were trimmed by 1 base and 8 bases, with 8 bases remaining between them.

The V and J genes are TRBV4-1 and TRBJ2-7, with D maybe TRBD1 (5 bases). CDR1 and CDR2 from the germline V gene are MGHRA and YSYEKL. CDR3 size: 17 residues. Trimming removed 3 bases at V and 1 base at J, with 19 bases between. The CDR3 loop reads CASSHRAGQGRSYEQYF. CDR3 bases: TGCGCCAGCAGCCACAGAGCCGGTCAGGGCAGATCCTACGAGCAGTACTTC.

The chain joins TRBV5-4 to TRBJ1-3; the D is unclear. Trimming took off 6 bases at V and 4 bases at J, with 17 bases between the two ends. From germline, CDR1 is SGHNT and CDR2 YYREEE (reference sequence). The CDR3 extends over 15 amino acids. The DNA of the CDR3 is TGTGCCAGCACCTGGGATTGGGGAGAAGGAAACACCATATATTTT. It encodes CASTWDWGEGNTIYF.